One and the same sample provided the 30 T cell receptor beta chains below, sequenced in a study of blood T cell repertoires in COVID-19. Only in-frame clones appear in the TCRdb table, and some are missing; sequencing was by immunoSEQ multiplex PCR. The sample lists 95,000 to 150,000 clones; 88% were seen once. Sequencing was carried out using peripheral blood. The receptors were gathered from a woman aged 45-65 years with active or convalescent COVID-19.

The chain has TRBV19 and TRBJ2-4, with 12 positions matching TRBD2. The germline CDR1 and CDR2 sequences are LNHDA and SQIVND (reference sequence). There are 15 residues in the CDR3. V gave up 7 bases and J gave up 3 bases; unmatched junction bases: 4. The DNA for the CDR3 is TGTGCCAGTATGACACTAGCGGGAGGCAAAAACATTCAGTACTTC. Its protein is CASMTLAGGKNIQYF.

V usage is TRBV2 and J usage is TRBJ2-1; D unclear. This CDR3 has 14 residues. Germline V lookup: CDR1 SNHLY, CDR2 FYNNEI. Trimming removed 7 bases from V and 0 bases from J, with 10 bases in between. The CDR3 sequence is CASKRINSYNEQFF. The CDR3 DNA is TGTGCCAGCAAGAGGATTAACTCCTACAATGAGCAGTTCTTC.

This chain connects TRBV7-2 to TRBJ1-1; D unresolved. Trimming removed 2 bases from V and 1 base from J, with 14 bases in between. Germline-derived CDR1 and CDR2 are SGHTA and FQGNSA. CDR3 length equals 16 residues. As DNA, the CDR3 is TGTGCCAGCAGCTTAATCAGGACTAGCTGGAACACTGAAGCTTTCTTT. Protein product: CASSLIRTSWNTEAFF.

The chain is built from TRBV7-9 and TRBJ2-2; TRBD2 agrees at 9 bases. This CDR3 spans 17 amino acids. Germline values: CDR1 SEHNR, CDR2 FQNEAQ (reference sequence). J was trimmed by 4 bases and V by 0 bases; bases with no gene match: 6. The CDR3 protein is CASSLAGLAGITGELFF. The CDR3, as DNA: TGTGCCAGCAGCTTAGCAGGGCTAGCGGGGATCACCGGGGAGCTGTTTTTT.

V is TRBV3-1 (or the pseudogene TRBV3-2) and J is TRBJ2-1; 11 bases line up with TRBD2. The CDR3 runs 16 residues. Per the germline V gene, CDR1 is LGHDT and CDR2 is YNNKEL (reference sequence). Trimming removed 4 bases from V and 9 bases from J; junction bases left unmatched: 11. The CDR3 is CASSPPVAGGLGEQFF. The DNA of the CDR3 is TGTGCCAGCAGCCCACCGGTAGCGGGAGGGCTTGGTGAGCAGTTCTTC.

The chain uses TRBV7-9 and TRBJ2-5; D is perhaps TRBD2 (6 bases). The germline V gene has CDR1 SEHNR and CDR2 FQNEAQ (reference sequence). Deletions cut 5 bases from V and 5 bases from J, with 21 bases between. The CDR3 length is 16 residues. The CDR3 is CASSPPISGLGETQYF. The CDR3 coding sequence is TGTGCCAGCAGCCCCCCAATAAGCGGGTTGGGGGAGACCCAGTACTTC. The full variable domain, completed using reference TRBV7-9 and TRBJ2-5, is DTGVSQNPRHKITKRGQNVTFRCDPISEHNRLYWYRQTLGQGPEFLTYFQNEAQLEKSRLLSDRFSAERPKGSFSTLEIQRTEQGDSAMYLCASSPPISGLGETQYFGPGTRLLVL.

The chain has TRBV2 and TRBJ1-2; D not certain. The CDR3 spans 11 residues. CDR1 is SNHLY, CDR2 FYNNEI, per germline. The V end lost 2 bases, the J end lost 8 bases, and 6 bases lay between the germline ends. As DNA, the CDR3 is TGTGCCAGCAGTGAACTGAGAGGCTACACCTTC. Translated, it gives CASSELRGYTF.

V and J are TRBV10-3 and TRBJ2-2, with a weak D call TRBD2 (6 bases). The CDR3 is made up of 13 amino acids. Germline V gives CDR1 ENHRY, CDR2 SYGVKD. The V and J ends lost 4 bases and 6 bases respectively, with 9 bases between them. The CDR3 DNA follows: TGTGCCATCAGTGTTGCTAGCGCCGGGGAGCTGTTTTTT. This gives the protein CAISVASAGELFF.

The V gene is TRBV11-3, the J gene TRBJ2-5; perhaps TRBD2 as D (5 bases). The CDR3 is made up of 13 amino acids. Germline V gene data show CDR1 as SGHNT and CDR2 as YENEEA. The ends were cut back, 5 bases at V and 1 base at J, with 8 bases in the middle. The CDR3 sequence: CASSAGGQETQYF. The CDR3 nucleotides are TGTGCCAGCAGCGCCGGAGGCCAAGAGACCCAGTACTTC.

This rearrangement joins TRBV5-1 to TRBJ1-6; D is ambiguous. Trimming took off 2 bases at V and 5 bases at J, with 11 bases between the two ends. The CDR3 has 15 residues. Germline assignment: CDR1 SGHRS and CDR2 YFSETQ. In DNA form, the CDR3 reads TGCGCCAGCAGCTTTGGTGACATAAATAATTCACCCCTCCACTTT. Encoded protein: CASSFGDINNSPLHF.

The chain is built from TRBV9 and TRBJ1-6; 7 bases map to TRBD1. The CDR3 has 15 residues. Germline V gene data show CDR1 as SGDLS and CDR2 as YYNGEE. Trimming took 0 bases from V and 4 from J; bases not matched to a gene: 1. The CDR3 region has the DNA TGTGCCAGCAGCGTAGCAGGGGGGTATAATTCACCCCTCCACTTT. This gives the protein CASSVAGGYNSPLHF.

The rearrangement joins TRBV7-9 to TRBJ2-3, with 13 bases identical to TRBD2. The V segment lost 7 bases and the J segment 0 bases; nucleotides outside the gene matches: 4. CDR1 and CDR2 from the germline V gene are SEHNR and FQNEAQ (reference sequence). The CDR3 loop spans 16 amino acids. The CDR3 sequence: CASTLAGGTSTDTQYF. DNA for the CDR3: TGTGCCAGCACACTAGCGGGAGGGACCAGCACAGATACGCAGTATTTT.

The chain couples TRBV6-1 to TRBJ1-1; D is possibly TRBD1 (6 bases). Trimming removed 2 bases at V and 7 bases at J, with 11 bases between. CDR1 is MNHNS, CDR2 SASEGT, per germline. There are 13 residues in the CDR3. The CDR3, as DNA: TGTGCCAGCAGTGAACAGGGGCTGGGTGAAGCTTTCTTT. Translated, it gives CASSEQGLGEAFF.

This clone has just one count. The chain links TRBV7-2 to TRBJ1-5, with D uncertain. There are 14 residues in the CDR3. Germline CDR1 is SGHTA and CDR2 is FQGNSA. Trimming shortened V by 5 bases and J by 2 bases, and 10 bases separated the two germline ends. The CDR3 DNA reads TGTGCCAGCAGCCCCAACCTAGGCAATCAGCCCCAGCATTTT. Protein product: CASSPNLGNQPQHF.

In this sample, this clone turned up once. The V gene is TRBV7-3, the J gene TRBJ2-5; 9 positions agree with TRBD1. CDR3 length: 15 amino acids. V trimming: 5 bases; J trimming: 5 bases; junction bases outside the gene matches: 9. Germline V gene sequence: CDR1 SGHTA, CDR2 FQGTGA. CDR3 residues: CASSAGTGLGETQYF. The CDR3 DNA sequence: TGTGCCAGCAGCGCCGGGACAGGGTTGGGGGAGACCCAGTACTTC.

V is TRBV10-3 and J is TRBJ2-1; the D gene is possibly TRBD2 (6 bases). In germline, CDR1 is ENHRY, CDR2 SYGVKD. V lost 0 bases and J lost 9, with 18 bases in between. This CDR3 has 16 residues. In DNA form, the CDR3 reads TGTGCCATCAGTGAGTCGGGCCCGGGGGACCTGGTTGAGCAGTTCTTC. Translated, it gives CAISESGPGDLVEQFF.

The chain employs TRBV6-5 and TRBJ1-1, with TRBD1 as a possible D gene (6 bases). Germline values: CDR1 MNHEY, CDR2 SVGAGI. This CDR3 comprises 16 residues. V lost 2 bases and J lost 7, with 20 bases in between. The CDR3 is CASSYPKRVTGNEAFF. CDR3 bases: TGTGCCAGCAGTTACCCCAAAAGGGTGACAGGCAATGAAGCTTTCTTT.

The rearrangement links TRBV5-1 to TRBJ1-1; the D gene is possibly TRBD1 (6 bases). This CDR3 comprises 13 residues. Germline loops: CDR1 SGHRS, CDR2 YFSETQ. V was shortened by 0 bases and J by 5 bases, with 8 bases between the two germline ends. The CDR3 sequence is CASSLVGATEAFF. The CDR3 DNA reads as TGCGCCAGCAGCTTGGTGGGGGCTACTGAAGCTTTCTTT.

The J gene is TRBJ1-5, the V gene TRBV6-5; D remains unclear. Germline V gene lookup returns CDR1 MNHEY and CDR2 SVGAGI. The CDR3 spans 15 residues. The V gene lost 2 bases and the J gene lost 0 bases, with 8 bases spanning the gap. CDR3 in amino acids: CASSYKQNSNQPQHF. In nucleotides, the CDR3 is TGTGCCAGCAGTTACAAACAGAATAGCAATCAGCCCCAGCATTTT.

The chain joins TRBV9 to TRBJ1-2; perhaps TRBD1 as D (5 bases). V shed 4 bases and J shed 5 bases, with 21 bases lying between them. CDR3 length equals 16 residues. Looked up from germline, CDR1 is SGDLS and CDR2 is YYNGEE. CDR3 in DNA: TGTGCCAGCAGCCAAAGAGGGCAGGGAGGTTCGTATGGCTACACCTTC. Its protein is CASSQRGQGGSYGYTF.

The chain uses TRBV5-1 and TRBJ2-1, with TRBD1 as a possible D gene (6 bases). The CDR3 runs 17 residues. With 1 base removed from V and 4 bases from J, the gap between germline ends came to 18 bases. Germline V gives CDR1 SGHRS, CDR2 YFSETQ. The CDR3 sequence is CASSLRHRVEGYNEQFF. The CDR3 region has the DNA TGCGCCAGCAGCTTGCGACACAGGGTTGAGGGTTACAATGAGCAGTTCTTC. The full variable domain, in which reference TRBV5-1 and TRBJ2-1 provide the parts outside the CDR3, is KAGVTQTPRYLIKTRGQQVTLSCSPISGHRSVSWYQQTPGQGLQFLFEYFSETQRNKGNFPGRFSGRQFSNSRSEMNVSTLELGDSALYLCASSLRHRVEGYNEQFFGPGTRLTVL.

The CDR3 DNA sequence: TGTGCCAGCAGTCTCCGGTTAGATTCCTACGAGCAGTACTTC. Translation gives CASSLRLDSYEQYF. The chain uses TRBV6-6 and TRBJ2-7; D gene uncertain. The CDR3 runs 14 residues. Germline assignment: CDR1 MNHNY and CDR2 SVGAGI (reference sequence). Trimming removed 5 bases from V and 1 base from J, with 12 bases in between.

The chain combines TRBV7-6 with TRBJ2-5; TRBD1 matches 10 bases. CDR1 is SGHVS and CDR2 is FNYEAQ in the germline V gene. The CDR3 has 14 residues. Losses at the gene ends were 5 bases for V and 3 bases for J; bases not matched to a gene: 3. The CDR3 DNA is TGTGCCAGCAGCGCAGGGACAGGGGAAGAGACCCAGTACTTC. This gives the protein CASSAGTGEETQYF.

This chain connects TRBV5-6 to TRBJ2-1, with TRBD2 as a possible D gene (6 bases). Per germline, CDR1 SGHDT and CDR2 YYEEEE. This CDR3 contains 18 residues. Trimming took off 3 bases at V and 0 bases at J, with 19 bases between the two ends. CDR3 region: CASSSMRRGLSSYNEQFF. The CDR3 DNA reads as TGTGCCAGCAGCTCTATGAGGCGGGGACTCAGCTCCTACAATGAGCAGTTCTTC. The full variable domain, its missing parts supplied by reference TRBV5-6 and TRBJ2-1, is DAGVTQSPTHLIKTRGQQVTLRCSPKSGHDTVSWYQQALGQGPQFIFQYYEEEERQRGNFPDRFSGHQFPNYSSELNVNALLLGDSALYLCASSSMRRGLSSYNEQFFGPGTRLTVL.

The chain links TRBV10-3 to TRBJ2-1; perhaps TRBD1 as D (7 bases). This CDR3 region has 20 residues. Germline CDR1 ENHRY, CDR2 SYGVKD. Between the trimmed V and J ends, which lost 0 bases and 10 bases, there was a span of 31 bases. CDR3 residues: CAISESLLGGQPRRQFEQFF. CDR3 coding DNA: TGTGCCATCAGTGAGTCACTACTCGGGGGACAGCCCCGTCGGCAATTCGAGCAGTTCTTC.

This sequence joins TRBV6-8 and TRBJ2-3, with D possibly TRBD1 on 6 matching bases. The CDR3 extends over 14 amino acids. In germline, CDR1 is MNHGY, CDR2 SAAAGT. Deletions cut 2 bases from V and 6 bases from J, with 12 bases between. CDR3: CASSYRTTGDTQYF. The CDR3 nucleotides are TGTGCCAGCAGTTACCGGACAACAGGGGATACGCAGTATTTT.

V and J are TRBV27 and TRBJ2-3; TRBD2 aligns across 7 bases. This CDR3 is 15 amino acids long. Germline values: CDR1 MNHEY, CDR2 SMNVEV (reference sequence). With 4 bases clipped from V and 3 bases from J, the junction kept 7 bases outside the gene matches. CDR3 sequence (DNA): TGTGCCAGCAGTTCAGGCGGGAGTTTTACAGATACGCAGTATTTT. Translation: CASSSGGSFTDTQYF.

This chain links TRBV15 with TRBJ2-3; a weak D match, TRBD1 (6 bases). V lost 0 bases, J lost 4 bases, and 23 bases lay in between. The CDR3 covers 19 residues. Germline V gene data show CDR1 as LNHNV and CDR2 as YYDKDF (reference sequence). CDR3 bases: TGTGCCACCAGCAGAGATCGGTTTTGGGGCAGGGGAGTCCCAGATACGCAGTATTTT. Translated, it gives CATSRDRFWGRGVPDTQYF.

The V gene is TRBV19, the J gene TRBJ1-2; 7 bases are shared with TRBD1. CDR1 and CDR2 from the germline V gene are LNHDA and SQIVND (reference sequence). The V and J ends lost 5 bases and 10 bases, in that order; junction bases with no gene match: 16. This CDR3 has 15 residues. The CDR3 bases are TGTGCCAGTAGTCCACGACAGGGCGGGACGGTCGACTACACCTTC. Protein product: CASSPRQGGTVDYTF.

This chain connects TRBV24-1 to TRBJ1-2; the D is unclear. CDR1 and CDR2 from the germline V gene are KGHDR and SFDVKD. The CDR3 loop spans 14 amino acids. The V and J ends lost 4 bases and 0 bases respectively, with 8 bases between them. This CDR3 reads CATSDLQANYGYTF. CDR3 bases: TGTGCCACCAGTGACTTACAAGCTAACTATGGCTACACCTTC.